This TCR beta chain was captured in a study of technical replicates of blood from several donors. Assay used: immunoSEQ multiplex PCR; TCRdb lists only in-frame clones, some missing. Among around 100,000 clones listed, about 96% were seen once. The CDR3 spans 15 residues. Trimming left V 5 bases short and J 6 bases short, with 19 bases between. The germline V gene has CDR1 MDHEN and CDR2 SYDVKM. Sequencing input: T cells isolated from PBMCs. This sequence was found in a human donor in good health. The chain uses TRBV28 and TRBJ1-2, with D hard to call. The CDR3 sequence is CASSVPGFSADGYTF. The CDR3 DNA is TGTGCCAGCAGTGTTCCAGGTTTTTCCGCAGATGGCTACACCTTC.